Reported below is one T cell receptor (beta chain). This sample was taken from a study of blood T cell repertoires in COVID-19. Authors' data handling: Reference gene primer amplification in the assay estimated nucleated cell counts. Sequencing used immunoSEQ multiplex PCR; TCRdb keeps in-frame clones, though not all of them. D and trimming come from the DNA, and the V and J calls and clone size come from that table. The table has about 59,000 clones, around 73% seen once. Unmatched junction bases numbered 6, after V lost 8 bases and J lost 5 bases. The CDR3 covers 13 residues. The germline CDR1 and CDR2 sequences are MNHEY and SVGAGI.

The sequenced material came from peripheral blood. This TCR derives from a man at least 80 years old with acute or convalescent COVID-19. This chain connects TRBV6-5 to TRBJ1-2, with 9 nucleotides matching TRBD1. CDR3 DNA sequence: TGTGCCAGCGCCAGACAGGGGGTGTATGGCTACACCTTC. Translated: CASARQGVYGYTF.